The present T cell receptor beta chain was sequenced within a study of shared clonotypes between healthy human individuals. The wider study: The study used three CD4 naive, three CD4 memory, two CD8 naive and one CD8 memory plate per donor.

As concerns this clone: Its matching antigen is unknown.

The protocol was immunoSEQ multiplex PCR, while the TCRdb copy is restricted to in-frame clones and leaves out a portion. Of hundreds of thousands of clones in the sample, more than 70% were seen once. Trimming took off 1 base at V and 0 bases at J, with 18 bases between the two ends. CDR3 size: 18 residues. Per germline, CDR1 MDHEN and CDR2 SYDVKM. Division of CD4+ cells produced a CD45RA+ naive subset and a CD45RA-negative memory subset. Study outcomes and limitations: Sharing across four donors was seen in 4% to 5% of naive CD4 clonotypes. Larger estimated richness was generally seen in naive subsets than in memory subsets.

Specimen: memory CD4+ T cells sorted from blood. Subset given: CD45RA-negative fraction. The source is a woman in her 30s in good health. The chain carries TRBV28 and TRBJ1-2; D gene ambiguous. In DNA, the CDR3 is TGTGCCAGCAGTTTATTTCTTACAAACACTCGACCTAACTATGGCTACACCTTC. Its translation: CASSLFLTNTRPNYGYTF.